This T cell receptor (beta chain) derives from a study of cytomegalovirus exposure and HLA in healthy donors. Background on the study: In an early release, HLA-typed donors contributed tens of millions of unique TCR sequences.

About this clone: The antigen is not known.

Vbeta (60) and Jbeta (13) primers were used in the PCR. The method was immunoSEQ multiplex PCR; TCRdb's version includes in-frame clones alone and lacks a portion of them. The table records tens of thousands of clones, approximately 65% of them present only once. CDR1 is MNHEY and CDR2 is SMNVEV in the germline V gene (reference sequence). Germline trimming cut 5 bases from V and 2 bases from J; bases unmatched to any gene: 8. The CDR3 extends over 16 amino acids. Whole-study results and caveats: TCR sequences were mostly rare, though some public TCRs occurred in many donors. Altogether, 150 to 200 TCR beta chains were recorded as cytomegalovirus-associated.

This chain uses TRBV27 with TRBJ1-5, with 8 bases aligning to TRBD1. The sequenced sample consisted of PBMCs. The TCR originated in a man aged 25-40 years in good health and CMV-seronegative. The CDR3 nucleotides read TGTGCCAGCAGTCCCGGACAGGGAAGGGGCAATCAGCCCCAGCATTTT. Protein: CASSPGQGRGNQPQHF.